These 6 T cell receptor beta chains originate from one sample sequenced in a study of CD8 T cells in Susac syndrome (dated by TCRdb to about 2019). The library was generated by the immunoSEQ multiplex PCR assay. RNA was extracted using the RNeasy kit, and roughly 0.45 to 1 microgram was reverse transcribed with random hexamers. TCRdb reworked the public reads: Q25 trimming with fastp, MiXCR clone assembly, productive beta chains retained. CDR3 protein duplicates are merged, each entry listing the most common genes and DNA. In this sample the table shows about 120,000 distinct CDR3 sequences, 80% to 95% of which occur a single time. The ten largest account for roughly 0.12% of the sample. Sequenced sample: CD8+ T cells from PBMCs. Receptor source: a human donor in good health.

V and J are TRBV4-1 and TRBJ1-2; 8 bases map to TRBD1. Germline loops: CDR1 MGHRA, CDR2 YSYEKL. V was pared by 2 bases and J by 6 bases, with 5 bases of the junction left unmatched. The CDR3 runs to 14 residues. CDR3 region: CASSQTDRANGYTF. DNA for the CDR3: TGCGCCAGCAGCCAAACGGACAGGGCAAATGGCTACACCTTC.

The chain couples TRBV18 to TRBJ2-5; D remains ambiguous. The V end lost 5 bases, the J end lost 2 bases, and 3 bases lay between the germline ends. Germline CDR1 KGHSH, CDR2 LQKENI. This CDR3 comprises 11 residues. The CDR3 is CASSEQETQYF. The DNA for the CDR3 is TGTGCCAGCTCAGAGCAAGAGACCCAGTACTTC.

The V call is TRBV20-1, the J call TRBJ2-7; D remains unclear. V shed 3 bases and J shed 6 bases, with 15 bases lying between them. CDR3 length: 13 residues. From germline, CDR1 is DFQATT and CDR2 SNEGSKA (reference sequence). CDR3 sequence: CSARGLLPGEQYF. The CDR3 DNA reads TGCAGTGCTAGGGGCCTACTCCCGGGCGAGCAGTACTTC.

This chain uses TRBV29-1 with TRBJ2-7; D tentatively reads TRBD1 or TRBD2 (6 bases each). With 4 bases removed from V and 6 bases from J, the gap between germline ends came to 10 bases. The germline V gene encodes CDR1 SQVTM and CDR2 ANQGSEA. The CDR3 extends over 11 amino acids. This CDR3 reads CSVGGAGEQYF. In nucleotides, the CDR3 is TGCAGCGTTGGGGGGGCGGGCGAGCAGTACTTC.

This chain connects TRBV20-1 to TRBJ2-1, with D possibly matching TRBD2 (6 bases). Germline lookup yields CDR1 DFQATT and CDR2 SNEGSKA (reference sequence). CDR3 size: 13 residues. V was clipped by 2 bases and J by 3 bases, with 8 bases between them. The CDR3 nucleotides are TGCAGTGCTAGACGGGGGAACTACAATGAGCAGTTCTTC. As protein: CSARRGNYNEQFF.

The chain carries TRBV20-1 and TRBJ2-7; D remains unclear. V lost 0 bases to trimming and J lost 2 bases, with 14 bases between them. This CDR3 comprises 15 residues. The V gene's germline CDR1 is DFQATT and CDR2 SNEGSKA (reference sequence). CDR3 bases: TGCAGTGCTAGAGATCGGACCCGCTCGCCCTACGAGCAGTACTTC. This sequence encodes CSARDRTRSPYEQYF.